This TCR beta chain was profiled in a study of T cell responses to AZD1222 COVID-19 vaccine. V lost 4 bases to trimming and J lost 2 bases; unmatched junction nucleotides: 5. Germline V gene data show CDR1 as SGHRS and CDR2 as YFSETQ. The CDR3 has 15 residues. Comments on this clone: Its target is not known.

Profiled with immunoSEQ multiplex PCR; TCRdb holds only in-frame clones, not every one. The data hold about 110,000 clones, with nearly 90% observed a single time. Study-wide findings and caveats: At 160-218 and 743-854, vaccine-associated CD4 TCRs were dominant, and they spanned spike. Epitopes outside B.1.351 and B.1.1.7 mutated regions reportedly drew nearly half of spike TCRs.

Source: peripheral blood, taken 28 days after the second AZD1222 dose. The sequence derives from an adult who received the AZD1222 COVID-19 vaccine. The genes are TRBV5-1 and TRBJ2-1; 8 bases align to TRBD1. CDR3 amino acids: CASSKDRVPYNEQFF. In DNA, the CDR3 is TGCGCCAGCAGCAAGGACAGGGTCCCCTACAATGAGCAGTTCTTC.